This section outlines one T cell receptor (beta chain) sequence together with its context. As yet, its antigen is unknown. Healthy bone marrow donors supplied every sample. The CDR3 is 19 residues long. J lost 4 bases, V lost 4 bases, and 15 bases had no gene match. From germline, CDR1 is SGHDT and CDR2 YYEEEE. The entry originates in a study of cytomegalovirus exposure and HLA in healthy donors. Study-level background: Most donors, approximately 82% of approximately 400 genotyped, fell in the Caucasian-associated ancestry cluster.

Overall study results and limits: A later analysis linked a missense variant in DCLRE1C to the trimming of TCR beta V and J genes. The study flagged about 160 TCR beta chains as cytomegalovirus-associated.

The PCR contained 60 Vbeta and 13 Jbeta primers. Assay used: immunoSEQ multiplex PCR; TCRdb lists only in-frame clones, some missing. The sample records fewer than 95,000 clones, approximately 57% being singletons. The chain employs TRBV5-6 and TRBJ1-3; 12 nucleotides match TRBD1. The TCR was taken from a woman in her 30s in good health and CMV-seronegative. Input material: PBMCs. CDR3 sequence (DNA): TGTGCCAGCAGCCAATGGGACAGGGGGCGATACACTTCGGGAAACACCATATATTTT. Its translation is CASSQWDRGRYTSGNTIYF.